A single sample is the source of the 21 T cell receptor beta chains below, sequenced in a study of cytomegalovirus exposure and HLA in healthy donors. Primers: 60 Vbeta forward and 13 Jbeta reverse. TCRdb keeps only in-frame clones here, not all; method: immunoSEQ multiplex PCR. The sample carries 55,000 or so clones, approximately 84% recorded once. Sequenced sample: PBMCs. The receptors shown here come from a man in his fifties or sixties in good health and CMV-seronegative.

The V and J genes are TRBV6-6 and TRBJ1-1; 7 nucleotides agree with TRBD1. Germline V lookup: CDR1 MNHNY, CDR2 SVGAGI (reference sequence). V was pared by 4 bases and J by 5 bases, with 13 bases of the junction left unmatched. There are 16 residues in the CDR3. The CDR3 sequence: CASSFPGQMIKTEAFF. In DNA, the CDR3 is TGTGCCAGCAGTTTCCCGGGACAGATGATTAAGACTGAAGCTTTCTTT.

This rearrangement joins TRBV27 to TRBJ2-1; possibly TRBD2 for D (6 bases). Trimming shortened V by 0 bases and J by 3 bases, and 9 bases separated the two germline ends. Germline lookup yields CDR1 MNHEY and CDR2 SMNVEV (reference sequence). The CDR3 length is 15 residues. CDR3 sequence reads: CASSLSGEVYNEQFF. The CDR3 region has the DNA TGTGCCAGCAGTTTATCAGGGGAGGTCTACAATGAGCAGTTCTTC.

The chain carries TRBV19 and TRBJ1-1; D is uncertain. Germline CDR1 and CDR2: LNHDA and SQIVND (reference sequence). The CDR3 spans 13 residues. V was trimmed by 4 bases and J by 6 bases, leaving 12 bases between them. The CDR3 DNA follows: TGTGCCAGTAGTACGACAACCGGGGCTGAAGCTTTCTTT. Its translation is CASSTTTGAEAFF.

This clone was recorded a few times. The chain employs TRBV19 and TRBJ2-2, with 7 bases aligning to TRBD1. The V gene's germline CDR1 is LNHDA and CDR2 SQIVND (reference sequence). V lost 9 bases to trimming and J lost 1 base; unmatched junction nucleotides: 5. CDR3 size: 14 residues. The CDR3 nucleotides are TGTGCCAGCTCGGGACAGAAGAACACCGGGGAGCTGTTTTTT. This sequence encodes CASSGQKNTGELFF. Using reference TRBV19 and TRBJ2-2 for the parts outside the CDR3, the full variable domain is DGGITQSPKYLFRKEGQNVTLSCEQNLNHDAMYWYRQDPGQGLRLIYYSQIVNDFQKGDIAEGYSVSREKKESFPLTVTSAQKNPTAFYLCASSGQKNTGELFFGEGSRLTVL.

The chain couples TRBV27 to TRBJ1-5; maybe TRBD1 (5 bases). This CDR3 is 14 amino acids long. The V end lost 11 bases, the J end lost 5 bases, and 19 bases lay between the germline ends. Germline V gives CDR1 MNHEY, CDR2 SMNVEV (reference sequence). The CDR3 DNA follows: TGTGCCTCCTTCCGCGGGACTCGGGATCAGCCCCAGCATTTT. Translating it yields CASFRGTRDQPQHF.

The chain joins TRBV7-8 to TRBJ2-7; 9 bases are shared with TRBD1. Trimming cost V 5 bases and J 7 bases; bases outside gene matches: 12. Per germline, CDR1 SGHVS and CDR2 FQNEAQ. This CDR3 comprises 15 residues. The CDR3 nucleotides read TGTGCCAGCAGCACCTCCGGGACAGGGTGGGATGAGCAGTACTTC. Translated: CASSTSGTGWDEQYF.

The chain couples TRBV11-3 to TRBJ2-7, with D tentatively TRBD2 (6 bases). Trimming cost V 3 bases and J 7 bases, with 13 bases left between them. Germline V lookup: CDR1 SGHNT, CDR2 YENEEA. CDR3 size: 13 residues. CDR3: CASSLDEGREQYF. CDR3 nucleotide sequence: TGTGCCAGCAGCTTGGACGAGGGGAGGGAGCAGTACTTC.

This chain connects TRBV6-6 to TRBJ2-2, with 7 bases identical to TRBD1. The CDR3 sequence is 16 residues long. V gave up 2 bases and J gave up 1 base; unmatched junction bases: 4. Germline-derived CDR1 and CDR2 are MNHNY and SVGAGI (reference sequence). The CDR3 sequence: CASSYPGTVNTGELFF. The CDR3 region has the DNA TGTGCCAGCAGTTACCCCGGGACAGTGAACACCGGGGAGCTGTTTTTT.

On this clone itself: The junction differs from germline at one of its ends, possibly a read error. This sequence joins TRBV6-5 and TRBJ2-7; D gene uncertain. Germline V gives CDR1 MNHEY, CDR2 SVGAGI. This CDR3 region has 14 residues. The CDR3, as DNA: TGTGCCAGCAGATACTTAAGGAGCTCCTACGAGCAGTACTTC. It specifies CASRYLRSSYEQYF.

For the CDR3, the DNA is TGTGCCAGCAGTTATCTTCAGACCTACGAGCAGTACTTC. Translation: CASSYLQTYEQYF. The chain carries TRBV6-6 and TRBJ2-7; unclear D gene. CDR3 size: 13 residues. V was cut by 3 bases and J by 2 bases, with 8 bases left in between. Germline V CDR1 and CDR2: MNHNY, SVGAGI (reference sequence).

This chain links TRBV28 with TRBJ1-1; D is perhaps TRBD1 (5 bases). The V end lost 0 bases, the J end lost 7 bases, and 6 bases lay between the germline ends. CDR1 is MDHEN, CDR2 SYDVKM, per germline. This CDR3 comprises 12 residues. The CDR3 loop is CASSLWQGEAFF. The CDR3 DNA reads TGTGCCAGCAGTTTATGGCAGGGTGAAGCTTTCTTT.

The chain has TRBV5-5 and TRBJ1-6, with 7 positions matching TRBD1. Germline V gene data show CDR1 as SGHKS and CDR2 as YYEKEE (reference sequence). The ends lost 5 bases at V and 5 bases at J; junction bases unmatched: 10. The CDR3 loop spans 16 amino acids. CDR3 nucleotide sequence: TGTGCCAGCAGAACCCTGACAGGGTCGGATAATTCACCCCTCCACTTT. Protein: CASRTLTGSDNSPLHF. The full variable domain, rest sourced from reference TRBV5-5 and TRBJ1-6, is DAGVTQSPTHLIKTRGQQVTLRCSPISGHKSVSWYQQVLGQGPQFIFQYYEKEERGRGNFPDRFSARQFPNYSSELNVNALLLGDSALYLCASRTLTGSDNSPLHFGNGTRLTVT.

This clone was counted a single time. The V call is TRBV19, the J call TRBJ1-5, with D uncertain. Germline assignment: CDR1 LNHDA and CDR2 SQIVND (reference sequence). This CDR3 comprises 14 residues. Trimming cost V 0 bases and J 0 bases, with 3 bases left between them. In DNA, the CDR3 is TGTGCCAGTAGTATAGATCGTAGCAATCAGCCCCAGCATTTT. Translation: CASSIDRSNQPQHF.

The rearrangement links TRBV5-1 to TRBJ1-4; 9 bases line up with TRBD1. There are 15 residues in the CDR3. The germline V gene encodes CDR1 SGHRS and CDR2 YFSETQ. J was trimmed by 8 bases and V by 0 bases; bases with no gene match: 5. CDR3 bases: TGCGCCAGCAGCTTGGCACAGGGGGCAAAGGAAAAACTGTTTTTT. It codes for CASSLAQGAKEKLFF. The whole variable domain, remainder taken from reference TRBV5-1 and TRBJ1-4, is KAGVTQTPRYLIKTRGQQVTLSCSPISGHRSVSWYQQTPGQGLQFLFEYFSETQRNKGNFPGRFSGRQFSNSRSEMNVSTLELGDSALYLCASSLAQGAKEKLFFGSGTQLSVL.

V and J are TRBV5-1 and TRBJ1-1; D remains unclear. In germline, CDR1 is SGHRS, CDR2 YFSETQ. This CDR3 comprises 14 residues. V dropped 0 bases and J dropped 0 bases, with 6 bases sitting between them. The CDR3 DNA reads TGCGCCAGCAGCTTGGTTAGCATGAACACTGAAGCTTTCTTT. Amino acids: CASSLVSMNTEAFF.

CDR3 loop: CSVRISYEQYF. The DNA of the CDR3 is TGCAGCGTGAGGATCTCCTACGAGCAGTACTTC. The chain uses TRBV29-1 and TRBJ2-7; D is undetermined. Germline assignment: CDR1 SQVTM and CDR2 ANQGSEA. Trimming took 6 bases from V and 0 from J, leaving 6 bases between them. CDR3 size: 11 residues.

This clone was seen a single time. The chain recombines TRBV6-1 with TRBJ1-5, with a weak D call TRBD1 (6 bases). V was pared by 5 bases and J by 7 bases, with 18 bases between. Germline values: CDR1 MNHNS, CDR2 SASEGT. The length of the CDR3 is 15 residues. As DNA, the CDR3 is TGTGCCAGCAGTCGAGGTAGGACAGCTTTCCAGCCCCAGCATTTT. Protein: CASSRGRTAFQPQHF.

This chain connects TRBV4-2 to TRBJ2-5, with 8 bases identical to TRBD2. The germline CDR1 and CDR2 sequences are LGHNA and YNFKEQ. This CDR3 is 14 amino acids long. Unmatched junction bases numbered 6, after V lost 4 bases and J lost 5 bases. CDR3 nucleotides: TGTGCCAGCAGCCGGGAACTAGCGGCTGAGACCCAGTACTTC. Translating it yields CASSRELAAETQYF.

CDR3 sequence reads: CASSQGVGETQYF. The CDR3 DNA reads as TGTGCCAGCAGTCAGGGGGTCGGCGAGACCCAGTACTTC. The chain links TRBV6-5 to TRBJ2-5; TRBD1 matches at 7 bases. Germline V CDR1 and CDR2: MNHEY, SVGAGI. Trimming cost V 5 bases and J 5 bases; bases outside gene matches: 5. This CDR3 has 13 amino acids.

The DNA of the CDR3 is TGTGCCAGCAGCCTAAGGCGGGGAGAGACCCAGTACTTC. Translation: CASSLRRGETQYF. This chain links TRBV27 with TRBJ2-5, with D possibly being TRBD2 (6 bases). This CDR3 is built from 13 residues. Per germline, CDR1 MNHEY and CDR2 SMNVEV (reference sequence). Trimming took 6 bases from V and 4 from J, leaving 12 bases between them.

The genes are TRBV5-5 and TRBJ1-5; no definite D call. Germline CDR1 SGHKS, CDR2 YYEKEE (reference sequence). The V end was cut by 1 base, the J end by 4 bases, with 6 bases between. This CDR3 region has 13 residues. The CDR3 sequence is CASSLNGNQPQHF. In nucleotides, the CDR3 is TGTGCCAGCAGCTTGAACGGGAATCAGCCCCAGCATTTT. The full variable domain, with the rest looked up from reference TRBV5-5 and TRBJ1-5, is DAGVTQSPTHLIKTRGQQVTLRCSPISGHKSVSWYQQVLGQGPQFIFQYYEKEERGRGNFPDRFSARQFPNYSSELNVNALLLGDSALYLCASSLNGNQPQHFGDGTRLSIL.